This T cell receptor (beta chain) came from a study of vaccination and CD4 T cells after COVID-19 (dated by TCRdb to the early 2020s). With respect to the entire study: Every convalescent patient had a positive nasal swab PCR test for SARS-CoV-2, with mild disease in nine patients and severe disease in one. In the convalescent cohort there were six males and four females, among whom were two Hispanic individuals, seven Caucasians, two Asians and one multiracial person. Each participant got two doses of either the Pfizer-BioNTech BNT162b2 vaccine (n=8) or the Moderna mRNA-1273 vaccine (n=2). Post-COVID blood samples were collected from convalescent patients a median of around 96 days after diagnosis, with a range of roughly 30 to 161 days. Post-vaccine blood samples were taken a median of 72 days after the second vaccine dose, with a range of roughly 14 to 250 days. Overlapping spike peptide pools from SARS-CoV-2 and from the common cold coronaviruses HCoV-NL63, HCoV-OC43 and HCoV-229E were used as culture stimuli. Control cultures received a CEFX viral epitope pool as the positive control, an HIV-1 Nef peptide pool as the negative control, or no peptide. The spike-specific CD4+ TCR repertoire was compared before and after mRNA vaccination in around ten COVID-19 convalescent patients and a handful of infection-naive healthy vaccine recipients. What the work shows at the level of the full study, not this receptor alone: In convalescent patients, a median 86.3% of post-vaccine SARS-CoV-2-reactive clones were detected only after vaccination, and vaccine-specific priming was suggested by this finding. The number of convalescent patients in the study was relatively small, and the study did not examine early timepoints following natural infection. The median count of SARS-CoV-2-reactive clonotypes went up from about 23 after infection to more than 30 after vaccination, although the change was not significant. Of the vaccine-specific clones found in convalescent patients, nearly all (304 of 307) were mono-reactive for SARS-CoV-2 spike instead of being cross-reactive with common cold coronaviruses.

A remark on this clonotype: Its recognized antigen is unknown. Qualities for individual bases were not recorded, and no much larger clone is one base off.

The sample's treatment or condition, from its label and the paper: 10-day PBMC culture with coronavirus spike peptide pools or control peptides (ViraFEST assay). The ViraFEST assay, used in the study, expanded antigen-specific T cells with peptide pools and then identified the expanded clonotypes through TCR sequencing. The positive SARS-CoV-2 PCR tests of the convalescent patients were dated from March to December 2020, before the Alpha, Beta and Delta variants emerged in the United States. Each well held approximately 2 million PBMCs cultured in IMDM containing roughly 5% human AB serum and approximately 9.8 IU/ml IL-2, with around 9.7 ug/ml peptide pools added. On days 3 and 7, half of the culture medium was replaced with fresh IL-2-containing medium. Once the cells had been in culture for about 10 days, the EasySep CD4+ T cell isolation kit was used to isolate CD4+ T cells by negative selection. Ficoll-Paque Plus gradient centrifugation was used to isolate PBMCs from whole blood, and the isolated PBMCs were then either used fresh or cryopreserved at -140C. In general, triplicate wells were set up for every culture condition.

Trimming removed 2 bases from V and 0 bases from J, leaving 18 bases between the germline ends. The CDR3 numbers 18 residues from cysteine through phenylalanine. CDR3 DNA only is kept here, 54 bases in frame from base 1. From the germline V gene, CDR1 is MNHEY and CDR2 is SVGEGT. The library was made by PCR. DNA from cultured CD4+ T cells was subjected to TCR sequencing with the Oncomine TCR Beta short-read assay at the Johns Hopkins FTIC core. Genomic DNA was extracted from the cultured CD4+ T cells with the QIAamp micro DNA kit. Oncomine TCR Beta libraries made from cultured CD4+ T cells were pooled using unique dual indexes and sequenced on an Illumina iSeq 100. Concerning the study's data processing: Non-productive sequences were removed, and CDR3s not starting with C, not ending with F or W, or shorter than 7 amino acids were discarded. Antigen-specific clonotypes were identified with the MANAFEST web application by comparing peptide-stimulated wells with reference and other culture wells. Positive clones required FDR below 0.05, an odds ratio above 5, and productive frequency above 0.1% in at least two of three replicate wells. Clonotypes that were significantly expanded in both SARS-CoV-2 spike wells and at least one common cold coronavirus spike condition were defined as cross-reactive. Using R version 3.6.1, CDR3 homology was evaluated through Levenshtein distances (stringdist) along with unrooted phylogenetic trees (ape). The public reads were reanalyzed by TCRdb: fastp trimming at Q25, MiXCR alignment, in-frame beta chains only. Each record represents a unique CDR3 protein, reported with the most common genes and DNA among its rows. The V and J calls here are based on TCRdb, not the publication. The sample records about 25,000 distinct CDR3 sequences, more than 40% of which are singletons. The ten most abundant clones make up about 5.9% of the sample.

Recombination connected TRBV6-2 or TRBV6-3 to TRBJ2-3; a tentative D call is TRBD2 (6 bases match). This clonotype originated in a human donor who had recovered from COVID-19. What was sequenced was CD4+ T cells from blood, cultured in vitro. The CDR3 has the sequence CASSYQLRAGGSTDTQYF. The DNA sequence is TGTGCCAGCAGTTACCAACTCCGGGCCGGGGGTAGCACAGATACGCAGTATTTT.